This TCR beta chain is from a study of regulatory T cells in long-lasting Graves disease. Documented time point: persistent/refractory GD, antithyroid drugs over 5 years with positive TRAb. PBMC RNA served as the TCR library source. For TCR beta, libraries came from iRepertoire HTBI primers and Arm-PCR of CDR3 regions. Each CDR3 protein gets one entry after TCRdb re-called the multiplex PCR reads with MiXCR. The top ten clones hold 10% to 15% of a sample with 400,000 to 500,000 distinct CDR3 sequences, under 25% of them seen once. This clonotype was picked up many times. The sequence came from a female donor with Graves disease. The sample consisted of peripheral blood mononuclear cells (PBMCs), taken when the disease was refractory, from a patient treated with antithyroid drugs.

CDR3: CASISQDKHYQPQHF. The CDR3 DNA reads TGTGCCAGCATCAGCCAGGACAAGCATTATCAGCCCCAGCATTTT. The V and J genes are TRBV28 and TRBJ1-5; the D gene is possibly TRBD1 (5 bases). Germline V gene data show CDR1 as MDHEN and CDR2 as SYDVKM. The CDR3 length is 15 residues. Trimming pared 7 bases from V and 5 bases from J, leaving 18 bases between.